The rows below give T cell receptor beta chains drawn from one sample of a study of blood T cell repertoires in COVID-19. This table comes from immunoSEQ multiplex PCR, and its TCRdb copy is limited to in-frame clones, with some not included. The data hold almost 400,000 clones, with 87% observed a single time. The sequencing input was peripheral blood. All receptors come from an older woman with COVID-19, enrolled during active disease. Both conserved end residues are part of each CDR3. Each record gives: V gene, J gene, clone size, D gene, CDR3 DNA, CDR3 protein. A D gene is named only where the DNA matches it firmly. Clone size is stated in some rows and not others, as once, few, many or a class when expanded.

TRBV7-3	TRBJ1-1	-	-	TGTGCCAGCAGCTTAACAGTAGGGGGGGCTGAAGCTTTCTTT	CASSLTVGGAEAFF
TRBV5-1	TRBJ2-3	-	TRBD2	TGCGCCAGCAGCTTGTCTAGCGGGGGGGCCCTAGATACGCAGTATTTT	CASSLSSGGALDTQYF
TRBV7-9	TRBJ1-6	-	TRBD1	TGTGCCAGCAGCCCGGGACAGGGTAATTCACCCCTCCACTTT	CASSPGQGNSPLHF
TRBV5-4	TRBJ1-2	-	-	TGTGCCAGCAGCTCTGGCGGGGGACTAAACTATGGCTACACCTTC	CASSSGGGLNYGYTF
TRBV28	TRBJ1-2	-	TRBD1	TGTGCCAGCAGTTTATGGGGGAACGGGGGCAGGGGGGGCTACACCTTC	CASSLWGNGGRGGYTF
TRBV2	TRBJ2-7	-	TRBD1	TGTGCCAGCAGGGACAGGGGGGGCCTATACTACGAGCAGTACTTC	CASRDRGGLYYEQYF
TRBV9	TRBJ1-1	once	TRBD1	TGTGCCAGCAGCGTAGATCAAGGGGACAGAGAAGCTTTCTTT	CASSVDQGDREAFF
TRBV15	TRBJ1-3	-	-	TGTGCCACCAGCAGAGATCCGGGATCGGGCGGAAACACCATATATTTT	CATSRDPGSGGNTIYF
TRBV29-1	TRBJ1-2	few	-	TGCAGCGTTGAGGCCTTTGACTATGGCTACACCTTC	CSVEAFDYGYTF
TRBV28	TRBJ1-2	-	TRBD1	TGTGCCAGCAGTTTAGTGGCAGGGGGCAGTGGCTACACCTTC	CASSLVAGGSGYTF
TRBV6-1	TRBJ1-1	-	TRBD1	TGTGCCAGCAGTGAAAGACAGGGCACTGAAGCTTTCTTT	CASSERQGTEAFF
TRBV5-4	TRBJ2-5	-	TRBD2	TGTGCCAGCAGCGCGCCGGGACTAGCGGGGGAGGAGACCCAGTACTTC	CASSAPGLAGEETQYF
TRBV4-2	TRBJ1-4	-	TRBD1	TGTGCCAGCAGCCAGGCCGGGACAGGGTACGAAAAACTGTTTTTT	CASSQAGTGYEKLFF
TRBV3-1/TRBV3-2	TRBJ1-5	once	-	TGTGCCAGCAGCCAAGTGCAGGGTGGCAATCAGCCCCAGCATTTT	CASSQVQGGNQPQHF
TRBV4-1	TRBJ1-4	-	TRBD1	TGCGCCAGCAGCCAAGATCCGCCCCCCGACAGGGTGAATGAAAAACTGTTTTTT	CASSQDPPPDRVNEKLFF
TRBV7-2	TRBJ1-5	-	-	TGTGCCAGCAGCTTCCAGGGGAGCAATCAGCCCCAGCATTTT	CASSFQGSNQPQHF
TRBV7-2	TRBJ2-5	-	TRBD1	TGTGCCAGCAGCGACAGGGTTGTCGAGACCCAGTACTTC	CASSDRVVETQYF
TRBV7-9	TRBJ2-3	-	TRBD2	TGTGCCAGCAGACTAGCGGGGAGCACAGATACGCAGTATTTT	CASRLAGSTDTQYF
TRBV4-1	TRBJ1-2	-	TRBD1	TGCGCCAGCAGCCGAGGACAGGGCTCTAACTATGGCTACACCTTC	CASSRGQGSNYGYTF
TRBV5-4	TRBJ1-1	-	TRBD1	TGTGCCAGCAGCGCCGGGACAGGGGGCCGTTACACTGAAGCTTTCTTT	CASSAGTGGRYTEAFF
TRBV6-1	TRBJ2-4	-	-	TGTGCCAGCAGTAACCGCAGGGTGACCAAAAACATTCAGTACTTC	CASSNRRVTKNIQYF
TRBV14	TRBJ1-6	few	TRBD1	TGTGCCAGCAGCCCTAACAGGGGTCATAATTCACCCCTCCACTTT	CASSPNRGHNSPLHF
TRBV4-2	TRBJ1-1	-	TRBD1	TGTGCCAGCAGTCAGGGACAGGGGGCGCTCGGCACTGAAGCTTTCTTT	CASSQGQGALGTEAFF
TRBV19	TRBJ1-2	-	-	TGTGCCAGTAGTATGGGCCAGGGCTACTATGGCTACACCTTC	CASSMGQGYYGYTF
TRBV13	TRBJ1-1	once	-	TGTGCCAGCAGCTTAGACAGGGCTGGGACTGAAGCTTTCTTT	CASSLDRAGTEAFF
TRBV2	TRBJ2-7	-	-	TGTGCCAGCAGGGCGGCAACCTACGAGCAGTACTTC	CASRAATYEQYF
TRBV2	TRBJ2-1	-	TRBD1	TGTGCCAGAGGAACCGACAGGGGTCGAGTCAATGAGCAGTTCTTC	CARGTDRGRVNEQFF
TRBV27	TRBJ1-5	few	-	TGTGCCAGCAGTCCCTGGGGGGGCCGTCAGCCCCAGCATTTT	CASSPWGGRQPQHF
TRBV6-5	TRBJ1-5	few	-	TGTGCCAGCAGGGACCCTACAGGGAGCAATCAGCCCCAGCATTTT	CASRDPTGSNQPQHF
TRBV14	TRBJ2-2	-	TRBD2	TGTGCCAGCAGCCTAACGGGACTAGGGGAGCTGTTTTTT	CASSLTGLGELFF
TRBV5-6	TRBJ2-2	-	-	TGTGCCAGCAGCCCCCTAGCATGGGGGGACGGCACCGGGGAGCTGTTTTTT	CASSPLAWGDGTGELFF
TRBV4-2	TRBJ2-7	-	TRBD1	TGTGCCAGCAGCCTCGGACAGGGTAACGAGCAGTACTTC	CASSLGQGNEQYF
TRBV12-2	TRBJ1-2	-	-	TGTGCAAGTCGGGGACTGACCAACTATGGCTACACCTTC	CASRGLTNYGYTF
TRBV9	TRBJ1-2	-	TRBD1	TGTGCCAGCAGCCCCTGGACAGGGGAGGACTATGGCTACACCTTC	CASSPWTGEDYGYTF
TRBV14	TRBJ1-6	-	-	TGTGCCAGCAGCCAAGACAGCTCCTATAATTCACCCCTCCACTTT	CASSQDSSYNSPLHF
TRBV19	TRBJ1-1	-	TRBD1	TGTGCCAGTAGTCGAGGACAGGGGTTGAACACTGAAGCTTTCTTT	CASSRGQGLNTEAFF
TRBV6-5	TRBJ1-2	-	TRBD1	TGTGCCAGCAGTTCTTACAGGGGACAAAGCTATGGCTACACCTTC	CASSSYRGQSYGYTF
TRBV7-3	TRBJ2-2	-	TRBD2	TGTGCCAGCAGCGTGACCGGGACTAGCGGCACCGGGGAGCTGTTTTTT	CASSVTGTSGTGELFF
TRBV7-8	TRBJ1-5	-	-	TGTGCCAGCAGCTTTCAAATCAATAGCAATCAGCCCCAGCATTTT	CASSFQINSNQPQHF
TRBV10-3	TRBJ1-3	-	TRBD1	TGTGCCATCAGTGAGGGTGACAGGGGAGGAAACACCATATATTTT	CAISEGDRGGNTIYF
TRBV5-1	TRBJ1-2	-	-	TGCGCCAGCAGCCCCGGGGGGGGTGGCTATGGCTACACCTTC	CASSPGGGGYGYTF
TRBV14	TRBJ1-1	-	TRBD1	TGTGCCAGCAGCCTGGGACCCAGGGGGGATTGGGGCACTGAAGCTTTCTTT	CASSLGPRGDWGTEAFF
TRBV5-1	TRBJ2-3	-	-	TGCGCCAGCAGCTTTGGCGGCAGCACAGATACGCAGTATTTT	CASSFGGSTDTQYF
TRBV30	TRBJ2-7	-	TRBD1	TGTGCCTGGAGTTCGACAGGGCCCTACGAGCAGTACTTC	CAWSSTGPYEQYF
TRBV6-5	TRBJ1-2	once	TRBD1	TGTGCCAGCAGAAGACAGGGGGCGTCTTATGGCTACACCTTC	CASRRQGASYGYTF
TRBV3-1/TRBV3-2	TRBJ1-1	once	TRBD1	TGTGCCAGCAGCCAAGATCCCGGGAGGACAGGGATCATGAACACTGAAGCTTTCTTT	CASSQDPGRTGIMNTEAFF
TRBV12-5	TRBJ2-7	-	-	TGTGCTAGTGGACCAGGCTACTCCTACGAGCAGTACTTC	CASGPGYSYEQYF
TRBV7-3	TRBJ1-6	once	-	TGTGCCAGCAGCCCAGGAGGGGGGGGGTCACCCCTCCACTTT	CASSPGGGGSPLHF
TRBV5-1	TRBJ2-7	-	TRBD2	TGCGCCAGCAGCCTTCGGACTAGCATCGAGCAATACTTC	CASSLRTSIEQYF
TRBV30	TRBJ1-1	once	-	TGTGCCTGGAGTGTAATGGGGTGGAGGGAGGCTTTCTTT	CAWSVMGWREAFF
TRBV6-5	TRBJ1-4	once	-	TGTGCCAGCAGTTCGAGGCGACAGAATAATGAAAAACTGTTTTTT	CASSSRRQNNEKLFF